This record covers a single T cell receptor beta chain. As yet, its antigen is unknown. This entry belongs to a study of cytomegalovirus exposure and HLA in healthy donors. Findings and limits, study-wide: Immune exposure information comprised only CMV serostatus. High sensitivity and specificity were reportedly achieved when the classifier diagnosed cytomegalovirus status.

V was shortened by 5 bases and J by 1 base, with 11 bases between the two germline ends. Germline V CDR1 and CDR2: MNHEY, SMNVEV (reference sequence). This CDR3 comprises 14 residues. PCR primers comprised 60 Vbeta and 13 Jbeta primers. As handled by the study authors: Among the unique TCR beta chains that a later analysis counted, about 79 million in all, 10 million to 11 million were shared. TCRdb's table, derived via immunoSEQ multiplex PCR, lists solely in-frame clones and lacks some. D and trimming were read from the DNA, whereas the V and J calls and clone size are those reported in that table. The sample includes roughly 98,000 clones, roughly three quarters of them seen just once.

This clonotype was obtained from a man aged 35 to 55 in good health and CMV-seronegative. The sample comprised PBMCs. This chain uses TRBV27 with TRBJ1-2, with D maybe TRBD1 (6 bases). The CDR3 loop reads CASSRTDDNYGYTF. CDR3 bases: TGTGCCAGCAGTAGGACAGACGATAACTATGGCTACACCTTC.